This TCR beta chain was captured in a study of blood T cell repertoires in COVID-19. The V gene end was trimmed by 5 bases and the J gene end by 2 bases; junction bases not matched to a gene: 8. This CDR3 comprises 16 residues. Germline CDR1 and CDR2: LNHDA and SQIVND (reference sequence). Study processing details: Amplification with reference gene primers provided the estimates of nucleated cell counts. TCRdb keeps only in-frame clones here, not all; method: immunoSEQ multiplex PCR. V, J and clone size are taken as reported in that table, and D and trimming were inferred from the DNA itself. The table lists about 48,000 clones, about nine tenths of them singletons.

The receptor was derived from a woman over 75 with acute or convalescent COVID-19. The chain recombines TRBV19 with TRBJ2-2; 7 bases match TRBD1. The sample taken for sequencing was peripheral blood. CDR3 DNA sequence: TGTGCCAGTAGTCCAACAGGGGCACCAAACACCGGGGAGCTGTTTTTT. This codes for CASSPTGAPNTGELFF.